The clone carrying this TCR beta chain has only a few counts. The antigen remains undetermined. This sample is part of a study of CD8 T cells in ankylosing spondylitis. Quantitative 5'-RACE with molecular barcodes generated TCR beta libraries. TCRdb redid the calling of the 5' RACE reads with MiXCR, one entry per CDR3 protein. Of fewer than 650,000 distinct CDR3 sequences in the sample, 12% were seen once. The CDR3 spans 17 residues. CDR1 SGHRS and CDR2 YFSETQ come from the germline V gene. The ends lost 0 bases at V and 1 base at J; junction bases unmatched: 4. General observations from the study: Earlier literature documents some of the motif variants in reactive arthritis synovial fluid and blood. Ankylosing spondylitis blood seemed to carry a telltale TCR beta motif made of several highly homologous variants. The study looked at matched synovial fluid samples from ankylosing spondylitis patients. Disease-linked clones were reported to be significantly enriched there. Relatively rare in peripheral blood, disease-linked clones were also CD8+.

The origin of this receptor is a male donor with ankylosing spondylitis. The specimen was blood, either unsorted or a sorted T cell fraction (not recorded which). The chain has TRBV5-1 and TRBJ2-2; 9 nucleotides align to TRBD2. This CDR3 reads CASSLGPLAGNTGELFF. The DNA for the CDR3 is TGCGCCAGCAGCTTGGGCCCACTAGCGGGGAACACCGGGGAGCTGTTTTTT.